Listed here are 21 T cell receptor beta chains from one sample, sequenced in a study of T cell clonotyping in hematopoietic cell transplantation. TCRdb's copy holds only in-frame clones and misses some; the assay was immunoSEQ multiplex PCR. The sample holds just over 7,500 clones, around nine tenths seen once. The sequences come from PBMCs, collected 180 days after allogeneic stem cell transplant. Every receptor here comes from a female patient aged 50-59 years who had an allogeneic stem cell transplant from an unrelated donor, so the T cells may come from the graft donor. Some clones in this sample may be carry-over from other donors' samples.

The chain carries TRBV28 and TRBJ1-5, with D perhaps matching TRBD1 (6 bases). The CDR3 sequence is 19 residues long. In germline, CDR1 is MDHEN, CDR2 SYDVKM. V gave up 0 bases and J gave up 4 bases, with 22 bases separating them. CDR3 in amino acids: CASSLWLTGRNKFNQPQHF. For the CDR3, the DNA is TGTGCCAGCAGTTTATGGCTAACAGGGCGTAATAAGTTTAATCAGCCCCAGCATTTT.

V is TRBV29-1 and J is TRBJ2-5, with TRBD2 as a possible D gene (6 bases). This CDR3 has 13 amino acids. Trimming took off 7 bases at V and 0 bases at J, with 12 bases between the two ends. Germline loops: CDR1 SQVTM, CDR2 ANQGSEA. As DNA, the CDR3 is TGCAGCGGTCGGAGGGCGTACCAAGAGACCCAGTACTTC. This encodes CSGRRAYQETQYF.

The chain carries TRBV27 and TRBJ2-7, with a tentative D call TRBD2 (6 bases). The CDR3 consists of 15 residues. CDR1 is MNHEY, CDR2 SMNVEV, per germline (reference sequence). V lost 0 bases and J 1 base, leaving 10 bases between the germline ends. This CDR3 is CASSLSLAPSYEQYF. The CDR3 DNA reads as TGTGCCAGCAGTTTATCACTAGCACCTTCCTACGAGCAGTACTTC.

The rearrangement links TRBV18 to TRBJ1-4; the match to TRBD1 covers 9 bases. The junction had 7 bases not matched to a gene; V was cut back by 3 bases and J by 8 bases. This CDR3 has 15 residues. Germline V CDR1 and CDR2: KGHSH, LQKENI. CDR3 nucleotide sequence: TGTGCCAGCTCACCCTCGGGACAGGGAAGAGAAAAACTGTTTTTT. Amino acids: CASSPSGQGREKLFF.

The gene calls are TRBV7-9 and TRBJ1-4; no clear D. CDR1 and CDR2 from the germline V gene are SEHNR and FQNEAQ (reference sequence). Trimming stripped 1 base from V and 4 bases from J, with 22 bases between. This CDR3 has 19 amino acids. The CDR3 bases are TGTGCCAGCAGCTTAGGAGGAGCAATAACCTTTCGTGTTAATGAAAAACTGTTTTTT. It translates to CASSLGGAITFRVNEKLFF.

The genes are TRBV28 and TRBJ2-6; D could derive from TRBD1 or TRBD2 (5 bases each). This CDR3 contains 15 residues. Germline lookup yields CDR1 MDHEN and CDR2 SYDVKM. V lost 8 bases to trimming and J lost 0 bases, with 11 bases between them. The CDR3 DNA is TGTGCCAGCTCCCGGGGCAACTCTGGGGCCAACGTCCTGACTTTC. The encoded protein is CASSRGNSGANVLTF.

The chain employs TRBV5-8 and TRBJ1-2, with unresolved D. Trimming cost V 0 bases and J 8 bases, with 11 bases left between them. Germline assignment: CDR1 SGHTS and CDR2 YDEGEE. There are 13 residues in the CDR3. CDR3 bases: TGTGCCAGCAGCTTGGTGCCAACGGGAGGCTACACCTTC. It encodes CASSLVPTGGYTF.

The chain has TRBV7-9 and TRBJ2-5; 7 bases line up with TRBD1. Germline loops: CDR1 SEHNR, CDR2 FQNEAQ (reference sequence). The CDR3 is 15 residues long. J was trimmed by 6 bases and V by 0 bases; bases with no gene match: 7. The CDR3 DNA sequence: TGTGCCAGCAGCTTAGCGCTTACAGGGGATAAGACCCAGTACTTC. As protein: CASSLALTGDKTQYF.

V is TRBV6-1 and J is TRBJ2-1; D uncertain. The CDR3 has 14 amino acids. Germline V gives CDR1 MNHNS, CDR2 SASEGT. Trimming removed 2 bases from V and 1 base from J, with 6 bases in between. The CDR3 reads CASSEFGSYNEQFF. The CDR3, as DNA: TGTGCCAGCAGTGAATTTGGGTCCTACAATGAGCAGTTCTTC.

The sample holds one count of this clone. CDR3 coding DNA: TGTGCCAGTAATGCGGGGGGCGCAAGGCAGCCCCAGCATTTT. It specifies CASNAGGARQPQHF. The genes are TRBV19 and TRBJ1-5, with a tentative D call TRBD1 (6 bases). The CDR3 is 14 residues long. V was clipped by 7 bases and J by 7 bases, with 17 bases between them. Germline values: CDR1 LNHDA, CDR2 SQIVND (reference sequence).

The gene calls are TRBV7-9 and TRBJ1-1; TRBD1 agrees at 10 bases. V shed 4 bases and J 5 bases; nucleotides not matched to a gene: 4. Germline V gene data show CDR1 as SEHNR and CDR2 as FQNEAQ (reference sequence). The CDR3 extends over 14 amino acids. CDR3 region: CASSWDRGATEAFF. Written as DNA, the CDR3 is TGTGCCAGCAGCTGGGACAGGGGTGCGACTGAAGCTTTCTTT.

This chain links TRBV7-2 with TRBJ1-2, with a possible D match to TRBD1 (5 bases). This CDR3 has 16 amino acids. Germline CDR1 and CDR2: SGHTA and FQGNSA. Deletions cut 5 bases from V and 6 bases from J, with 22 bases between. The CDR3: CASSPIQGNRLHGYTF. CDR3 bases: TGTGCCAGCAGCCCCATCCAGGGTAATCGGTTGCATGGCTACACCTTC.

This chain joins TRBV19 and TRBJ2-2; weak D call: TRBD1 (5 bases). This CDR3 region has 15 residues. The V end was cut by 1 base, the J end by 2 bases, with 8 bases between. CDR1 is LNHDA and CDR2 is SQIVND in the germline V gene (reference sequence). Here the CDR3 reads CASSIGDSNTGELFF. In DNA form, the CDR3 reads TGTGCCAGTAGTATAGGAGACAGTAACACCGGGGAGCTGTTTTTT.

The rearrangement uses TRBV7-2 and TRBJ2-5, with D perhaps TRBD1 (6 bases). This CDR3 spans 13 amino acids. V gave up 4 bases and J gave up 5 bases, with 11 bases separating them. Germline V CDR1 and CDR2: SGHTA, FQGNSA. CDR3 protein: CASSSTGVETQYF. As DNA, the CDR3 is TGTGCCAGCAGCTCGACAGGTGTGGAGACCCAGTACTTC. The whole variable domain, filled in from reference TRBV7-2 and TRBJ2-5, reads GAGVSQSPSNKVTEKGKDVELRCDPISGHTALYWYRQSLGQGLEFLIYFQGNSAPDKSGLPSDRFSAERTGGSVSTLTIQRTQQEDSAVYLCASSSTGVETQYFGPGTRLLVL.

This chain links TRBV5-1 with TRBJ1-4; no clear D gene. The CDR3 length is 16 residues. Germline V gene sequence: CDR1 SGHRS, CDR2 YFSETQ. V lost 4 bases to trimming and J lost 0 bases, with 13 bases between them. As DNA, the CDR3 is TGCGCCAGCAGCCCTCAAGGGAGGGCAACTAATGAAAAACTGTTTTTT. This sequence encodes CASSPQGRATNEKLFF.

This chain joins TRBV6-6 and TRBJ1-1; D unresolved. V was pared by 8 bases and J by 0 bases, with 13 bases between. The germline gives CDR1 MNHNY, CDR2 SVGAGI (reference sequence). The CDR3 length is 14 residues. CDR3 residues: CASSPSRVNTEAFF. The CDR3 DNA sequence: TGTGCCAGCTCACCGTCGAGAGTGAACACTGAAGCTTTCTTT.

The sample holds a few counts of this clone. This sequence joins TRBV7-5 and TRBJ1-5. TRBV7-5 is termed a pseudogene. This CDR3 is built from 17 residues. The CDR3 reads CARSSRVAPDSNQPQHF. DNA of the CDR3: TGTGCCAGAAGCTCAAGGGTGGCCCCCGATAGCAATCAGCCCCAGCATTTT.

The V gene is TRBV7-8, the J gene TRBJ2-7; no definite D call. This CDR3 region has 15 residues. V shed 1 base and J shed 3 bases, with 13 bases lying between them. Germline-derived CDR1 and CDR2 are SGHVS and FQNEAQ. This chain's CDR3 is CASSLDWKGFYEQYF. The CDR3 DNA reads as TGTGCCAGCAGCTTAGATTGGAAAGGCTTCTACGAGCAGTACTTC.

The genes are TRBV6-6 and TRBJ1-5; TRBD1 might be the D (5 bases). Trimming removed 4 bases from V and 1 base from J, with 11 bases in between. The CDR3 spans 15 residues. From germline, CDR1 is MNHNY and CDR2 SVGAGI (reference sequence). The DNA of the CDR3 is TGTGCCAGCAGTTTCTCCAGGGAAAGCAATCAGCCCCAGCATTTT. It codes for CASSFSRESNQPQHF.

In nucleotides, the CDR3 is TGCAGTGCTATCCAGAACACTGAAGCTTTCTTT. Protein product: CSAIQNTEAFF. The chain recombines TRBV20-1 with TRBJ1-1; D unclear. Germline CDR1 is DFQATT and CDR2 is SNEGSKA (reference sequence). Trimming took 4 bases from V and 1 from J, leaving 4 bases between them. The CDR3 contains 11 residues.

The CDR3 DNA follows: TGCGCCAGCAGCTTGACAGCCTCGTATGGCTACACCTTC. This codes for CASSLTASYGYTF. The chain is built from TRBV5-1 and TRBJ1-2; D not resolved. The germline V gene encodes CDR1 SGHRS and CDR2 YFSETQ. Trimming left V 1 base short and J 5 bases short, with 9 bases between. The CDR3 has 13 residues.